This T cell receptor (beta chain) was retrieved from a study of shared clonotypes between healthy human individuals. Study summary: Donor composition was a couple of women and a few men, aged 18 to 49.

This CDR3 has 16 amino acids. From germline, CDR1 is MGHRA and CDR2 YSYEKL. J lost 0 bases, V lost 4 bases, and 6 bases had no gene match. Study observations and caveats: Non-shared clonotypes were found to have lower generation probabilities than the clonotypes that were shared by all four of the sorted-subset donors. There were few donors, and this limited the genetic and exposure-history diversity represented.

Points on this clone: The target antigen is unknown.

TCRdb's copy holds only in-frame clones and misses some; the assay was immunoSEQ multiplex PCR. The sample holds some 2,100,000 clones, approximately 96% seen once. What was sequenced was naive CD4+ T cells sorted from blood. Subset denoted: CD45RA+ positively selected. This sequence joins TRBV4-1 and TRBJ2-1; TRBD2 matches 7 bases. This receptor was identified in a man between 18 and 29 years old in good health. The chain's CDR3 is CASSLAGTSSYNEQFF. CDR3 sequence (DNA): TGCGCCAGCAGCCTAGCGGGCACTAGCTCCTACAATGAGCAGTTCTTC.